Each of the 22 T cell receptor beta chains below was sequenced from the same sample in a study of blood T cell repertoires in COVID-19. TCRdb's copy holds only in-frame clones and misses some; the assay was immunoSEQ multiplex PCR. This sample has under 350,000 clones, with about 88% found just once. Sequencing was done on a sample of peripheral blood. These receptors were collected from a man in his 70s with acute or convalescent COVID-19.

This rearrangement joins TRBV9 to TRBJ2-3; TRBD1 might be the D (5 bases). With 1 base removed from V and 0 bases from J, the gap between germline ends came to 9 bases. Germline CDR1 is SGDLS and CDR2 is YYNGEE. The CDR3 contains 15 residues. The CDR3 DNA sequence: TGTGCCAGCAGCGTAAGGGGTGTGAGCACAGATACGCAGTATTTT. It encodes CASSVRGVSTDTQYF.

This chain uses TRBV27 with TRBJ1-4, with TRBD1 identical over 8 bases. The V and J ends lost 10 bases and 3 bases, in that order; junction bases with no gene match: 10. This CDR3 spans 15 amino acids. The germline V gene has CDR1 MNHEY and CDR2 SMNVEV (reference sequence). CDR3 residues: CATSDRVVSNEKLFF. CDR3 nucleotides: TGTGCCACTTCGGACAGGGTTGTTTCTAATGAAAAACTGTTTTTT.

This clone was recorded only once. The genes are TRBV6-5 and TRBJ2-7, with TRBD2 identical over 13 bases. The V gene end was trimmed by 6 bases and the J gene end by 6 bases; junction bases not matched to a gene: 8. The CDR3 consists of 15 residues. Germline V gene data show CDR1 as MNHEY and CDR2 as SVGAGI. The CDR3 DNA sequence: TGTGCCAGCAGACGGACTAGCGGGAGCCTGGGCGAGCAGTACTTC. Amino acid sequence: CASRRTSGSLGEQYF.

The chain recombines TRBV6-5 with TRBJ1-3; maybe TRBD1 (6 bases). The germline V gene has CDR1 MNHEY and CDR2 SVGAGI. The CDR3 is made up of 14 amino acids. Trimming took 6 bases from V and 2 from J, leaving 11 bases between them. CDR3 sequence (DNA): TGTGCCAGCAGGAAGGGGGGGGCTGGAAACACCATATATTTT. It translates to CASRKGGAGNTIYF.

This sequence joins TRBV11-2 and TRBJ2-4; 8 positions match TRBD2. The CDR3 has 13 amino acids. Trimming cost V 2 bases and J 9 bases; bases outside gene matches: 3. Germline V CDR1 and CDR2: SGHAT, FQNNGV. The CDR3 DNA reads TGTGCCAGCAGCTTAAGGACTAGCCGCATTCAGTACTTC. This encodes CASSLRTSRIQYF.

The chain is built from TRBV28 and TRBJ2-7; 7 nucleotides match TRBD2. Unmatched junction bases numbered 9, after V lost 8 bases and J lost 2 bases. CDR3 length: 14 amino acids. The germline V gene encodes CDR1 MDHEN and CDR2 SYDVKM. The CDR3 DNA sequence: TGTGCCAGCGTCCCGGGGGGTCCACCCTACGAGCAGTACTTC. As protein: CASVPGGPPYEQYF.

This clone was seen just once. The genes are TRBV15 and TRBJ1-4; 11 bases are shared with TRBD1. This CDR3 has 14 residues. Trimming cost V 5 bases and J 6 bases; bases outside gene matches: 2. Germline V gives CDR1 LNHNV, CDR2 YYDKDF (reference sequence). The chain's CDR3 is CATSGQGADEKLFF. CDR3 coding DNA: TGTGCCACCAGCGGACAGGGGGCGGATGAAAAACTGTTTTTT.

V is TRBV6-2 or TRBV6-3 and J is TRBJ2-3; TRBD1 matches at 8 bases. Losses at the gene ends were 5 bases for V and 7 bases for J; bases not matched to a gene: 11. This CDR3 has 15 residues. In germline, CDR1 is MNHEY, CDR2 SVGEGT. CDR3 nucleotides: TGTGCCAGCAGTAACCGGGACAGGTCGACGTATACGCAGTATTTT. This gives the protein CASSNRDRSTYTQYF.

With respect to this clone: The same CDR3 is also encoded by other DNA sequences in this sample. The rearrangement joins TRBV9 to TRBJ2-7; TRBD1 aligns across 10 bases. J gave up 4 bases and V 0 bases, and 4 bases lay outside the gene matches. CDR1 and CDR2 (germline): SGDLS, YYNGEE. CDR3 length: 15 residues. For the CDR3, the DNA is TGTGCCAGCAGCGTAGGGCCGGGACAGGGGTACGAGCAGTACTTC. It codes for CASSVGPGQGYEQYF.

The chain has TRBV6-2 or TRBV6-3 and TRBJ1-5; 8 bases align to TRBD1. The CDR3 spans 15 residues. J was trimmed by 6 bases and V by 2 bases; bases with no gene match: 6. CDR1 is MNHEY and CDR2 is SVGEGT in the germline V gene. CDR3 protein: CASSYGQGAGQPQHF. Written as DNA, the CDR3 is TGTGCCAGCAGTTACGGGCAGGGGGCAGGTCAGCCCCAGCATTTT.

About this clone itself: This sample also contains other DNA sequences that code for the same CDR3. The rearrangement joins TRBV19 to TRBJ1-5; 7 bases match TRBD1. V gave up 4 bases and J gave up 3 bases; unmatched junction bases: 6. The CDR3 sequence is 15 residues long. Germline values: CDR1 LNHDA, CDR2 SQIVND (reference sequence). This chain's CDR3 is CASSRTGESNQPQHF. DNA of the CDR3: TGTGCCAGTAGTAGAACAGGGGAGTCCAATCAGCCCCAGCATTTT.

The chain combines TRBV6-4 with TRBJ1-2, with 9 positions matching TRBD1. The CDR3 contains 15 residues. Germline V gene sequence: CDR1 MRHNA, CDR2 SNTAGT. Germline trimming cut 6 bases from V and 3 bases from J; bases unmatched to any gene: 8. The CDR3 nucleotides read TGTGCCAGCAGCGCCGAACAGGGGGCCTACTATGGCTACACCTTC. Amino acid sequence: CASSAEQGAYYGYTF.

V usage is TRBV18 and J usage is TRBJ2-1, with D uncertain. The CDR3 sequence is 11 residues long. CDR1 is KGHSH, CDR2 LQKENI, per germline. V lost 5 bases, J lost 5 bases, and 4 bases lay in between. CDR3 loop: CASSSNNEQFF. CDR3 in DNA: TGTGCCAGCTCATCAAACAATGAGCAGTTCTTC.

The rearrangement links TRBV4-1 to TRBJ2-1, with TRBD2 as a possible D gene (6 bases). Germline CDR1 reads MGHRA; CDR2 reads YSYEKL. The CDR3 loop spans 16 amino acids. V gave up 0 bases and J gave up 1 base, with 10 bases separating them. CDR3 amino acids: CASSQDQTRSYNEQFF. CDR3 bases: TGCGCCAGCAGCCAAGATCAGACTAGATCCTACAATGAGCAGTTCTTC.

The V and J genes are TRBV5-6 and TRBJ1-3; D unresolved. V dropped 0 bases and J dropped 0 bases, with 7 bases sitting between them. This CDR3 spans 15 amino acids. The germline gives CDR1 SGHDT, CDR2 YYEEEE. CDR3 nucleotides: TGTGCCAGCAGCTTGGTTCCTAGCTCTGGAAACACCATATATTTT. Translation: CASSLVPSSGNTIYF.

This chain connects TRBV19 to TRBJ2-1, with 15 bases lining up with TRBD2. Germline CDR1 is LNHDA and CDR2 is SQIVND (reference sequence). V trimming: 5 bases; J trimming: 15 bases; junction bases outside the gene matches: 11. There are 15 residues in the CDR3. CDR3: CASSSGLAGGPRLFF. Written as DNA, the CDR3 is TGTGCCAGTAGTTCGGGACTAGCGGGAGGCCCTCGTTTGTTCTTC. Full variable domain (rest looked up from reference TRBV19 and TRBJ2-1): DGGITQSPKYLFRKEGQNVTLSCEQNLNHDAMYWYRQDPGQGLRLIYYSQIVNDFQKGDIAEGYSVSREKKESFPLTVTSAQKNPTAFYLCASSSGLAGGPRLFFGPGTRLTVL.

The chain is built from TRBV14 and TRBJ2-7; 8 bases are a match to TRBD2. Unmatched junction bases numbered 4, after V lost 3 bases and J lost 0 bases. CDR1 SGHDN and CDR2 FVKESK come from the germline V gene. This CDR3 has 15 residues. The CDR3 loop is CASSQGLGSSYEQYF. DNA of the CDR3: TGTGCCAGCAGCCAGGGACTAGGGAGCTCCTACGAGCAGTACTTC.

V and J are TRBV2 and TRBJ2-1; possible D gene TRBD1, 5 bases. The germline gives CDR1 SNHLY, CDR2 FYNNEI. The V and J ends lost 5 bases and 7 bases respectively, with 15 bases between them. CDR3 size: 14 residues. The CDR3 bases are TGTGCCAGCAGTTCCTATAGGGGTTCAAATGAGCAGTTCTTC. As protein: CASSSYRGSNEQFF.

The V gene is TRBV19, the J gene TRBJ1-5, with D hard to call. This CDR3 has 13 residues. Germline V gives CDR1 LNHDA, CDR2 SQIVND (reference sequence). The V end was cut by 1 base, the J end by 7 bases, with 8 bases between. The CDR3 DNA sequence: TGTGCCAGTAGTATAGGGCCCTTGCAGCCCCAGCATTTT. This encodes CASSIGPLQPQHF. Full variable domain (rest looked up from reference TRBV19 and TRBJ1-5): DGGITQSPKYLFRKEGQNVTLSCEQNLNHDAMYWYRQDPGQGLRLIYYSQIVNDFQKGDIAEGYSVSREKKESFPLTVTSAQKNPTAFYLCASSIGPLQPQHFGDGTRLSIL.

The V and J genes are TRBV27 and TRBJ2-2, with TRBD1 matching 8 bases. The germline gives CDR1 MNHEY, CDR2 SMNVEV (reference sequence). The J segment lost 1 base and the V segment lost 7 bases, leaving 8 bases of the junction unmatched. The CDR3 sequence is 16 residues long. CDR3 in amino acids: CASTDSDRVNTGELFF. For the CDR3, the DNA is TGTGCCAGCACCGACTCGGACAGGGTGAACACCGGGGAGCTGTTTTTT.

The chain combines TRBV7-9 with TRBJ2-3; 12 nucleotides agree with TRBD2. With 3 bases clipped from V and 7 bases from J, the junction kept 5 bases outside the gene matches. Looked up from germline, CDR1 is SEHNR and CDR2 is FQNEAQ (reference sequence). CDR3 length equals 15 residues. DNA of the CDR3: TGTGCCAGCAGCTTTCCTAGCGGGGGGGCGAATACGCAGTATTTT. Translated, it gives CASSFPSGGANTQYF.

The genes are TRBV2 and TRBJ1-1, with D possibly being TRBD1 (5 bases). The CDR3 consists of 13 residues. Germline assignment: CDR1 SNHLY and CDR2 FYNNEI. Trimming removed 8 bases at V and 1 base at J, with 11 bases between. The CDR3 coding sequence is TGTGCCAGCGGAACACAGGCGAACACTGAAGCTTTCTTT. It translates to CASGTQANTEAFF.